The sequence of this T cell receptor (beta chain) was determined in a study of blood T cell repertoires in COVID-19. Study overall: Sample material is recorded as cDNA or gDNA derived from T cells, B-cell-depleted T cells, or PBMCs.

Only in-frame clones appear in the TCRdb table, and some are missing; sequencing was by immunoSEQ multiplex PCR. The data contain about 97,000 clones, roughly 87% of them seen just once; the ten biggest clones take up 4% to 5.5%. Followed longitudinally, the Seattle patients had been enrolled during active infection. The V gene end was trimmed by 2 bases and the J gene end by 4 bases; junction bases not matched to a gene: 6. The germline V gene encodes CDR1 KGHSH and CDR2 LQKENI. The length of the CDR3 is 15 residues. Material: peripheral blood. This TCR derives from a woman between 50 and 59 years old with COVID-19, enrolled during active disease. The genes are TRBV18 and TRBJ1-1; 8 bases fit TRBD1. The CDR3 DNA reads TGTGCCAGCTCACCAACTCGGACAGGGTCCACTGAAGCTTTCTTT. Amino acids: CASSPTRTGSTEAFF. The variable domain in full, completed from reference TRBV18 and TRBJ1-1, reads NAGVMQNPRHLVRRRGQEARLRCSPMKGHSHVYWYRQLPEEGLKFMVYLQKENIIDESGMPKERFSAEFPKEGPSILRIQQVVRGDSAAYFCASSPTRTGSTEAFFGQGTRLTVV.